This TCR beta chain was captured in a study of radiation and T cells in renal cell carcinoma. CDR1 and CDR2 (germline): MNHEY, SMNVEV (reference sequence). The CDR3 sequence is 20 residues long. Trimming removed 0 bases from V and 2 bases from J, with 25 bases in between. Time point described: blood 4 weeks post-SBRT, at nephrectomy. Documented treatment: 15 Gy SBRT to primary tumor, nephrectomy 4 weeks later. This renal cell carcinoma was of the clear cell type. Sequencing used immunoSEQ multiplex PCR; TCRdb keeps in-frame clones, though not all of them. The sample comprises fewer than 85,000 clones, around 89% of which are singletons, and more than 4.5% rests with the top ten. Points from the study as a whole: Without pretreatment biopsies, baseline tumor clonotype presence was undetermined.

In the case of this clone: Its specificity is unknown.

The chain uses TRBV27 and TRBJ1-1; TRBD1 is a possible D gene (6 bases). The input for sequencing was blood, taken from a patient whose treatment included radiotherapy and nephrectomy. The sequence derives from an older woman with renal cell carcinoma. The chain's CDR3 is CASSLSTSFLSLGANTEAFF. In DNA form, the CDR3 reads TGTGCCAGCAGTTTATCCACATCATTCCTTTCCCTGGGGGCCAACACTGAAGCTTTCTTT.